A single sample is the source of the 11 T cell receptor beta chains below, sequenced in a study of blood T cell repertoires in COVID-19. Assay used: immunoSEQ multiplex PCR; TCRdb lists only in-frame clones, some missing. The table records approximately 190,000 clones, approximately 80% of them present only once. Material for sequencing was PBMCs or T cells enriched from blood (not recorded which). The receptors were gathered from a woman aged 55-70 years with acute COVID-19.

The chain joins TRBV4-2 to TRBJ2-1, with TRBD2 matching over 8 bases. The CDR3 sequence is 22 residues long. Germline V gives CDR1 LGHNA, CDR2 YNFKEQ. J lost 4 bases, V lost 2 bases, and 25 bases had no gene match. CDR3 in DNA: TGTGCCAGCAGCCAACCCCCCCTAGGGTTATCAGCGGGAGATCGAATGTACAATGAGCAGTTCTTC. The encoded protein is CASSQPPLGLSAGDRMYNEQFF.

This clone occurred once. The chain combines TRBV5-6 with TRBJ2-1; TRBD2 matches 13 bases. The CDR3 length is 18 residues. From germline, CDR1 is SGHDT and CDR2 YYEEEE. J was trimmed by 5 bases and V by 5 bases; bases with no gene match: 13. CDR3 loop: CASRRERGTSGTHNEQFF. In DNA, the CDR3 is TGTGCCAGCAGGCGAGAAAGGGGGACTAGCGGGACTCACAATGAGCAGTTCTTC. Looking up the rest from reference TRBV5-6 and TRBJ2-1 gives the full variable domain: DAGVTQSPTHLIKTRGQQVTLRCSPKSGHDTVSWYQQALGQGPQFIFQYYEEEERQRGNFPDRFSGHQFPNYSSELNVNALLLGDSALYLCASRRERGTSGTHNEQFFGPGTRLTVL.

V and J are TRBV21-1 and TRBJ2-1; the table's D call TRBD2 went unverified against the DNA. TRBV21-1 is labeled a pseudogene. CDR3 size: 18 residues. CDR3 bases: TGTGCCAGCAGCAAAGCGGGGGGTGCGCCGGTTCCCTACAATGAGCAGTTCTTC. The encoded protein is CASSKAGGAPVPYNEQFF.

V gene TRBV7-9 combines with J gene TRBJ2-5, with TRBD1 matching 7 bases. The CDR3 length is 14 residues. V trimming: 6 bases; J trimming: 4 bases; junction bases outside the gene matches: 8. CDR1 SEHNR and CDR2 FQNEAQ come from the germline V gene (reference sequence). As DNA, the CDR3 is TGTGCCAGCAGATGGGACAGCCCGGGAGAGACCCAGTACTTC. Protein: CASRWDSPGETQYF.

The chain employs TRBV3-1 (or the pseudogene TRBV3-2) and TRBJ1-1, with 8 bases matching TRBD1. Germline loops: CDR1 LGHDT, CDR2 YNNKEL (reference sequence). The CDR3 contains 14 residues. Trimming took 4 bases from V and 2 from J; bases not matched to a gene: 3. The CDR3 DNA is TGTGCCAGCAGCCGCGGACAGGGTAACACTGAAGCTTTCTTT. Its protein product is CASSRGQGNTEAFF.

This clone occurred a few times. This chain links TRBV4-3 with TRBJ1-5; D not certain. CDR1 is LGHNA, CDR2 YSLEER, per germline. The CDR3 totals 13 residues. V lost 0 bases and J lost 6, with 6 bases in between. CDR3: CASSQELSQPQHF. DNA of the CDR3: TGCGCCAGCAGCCAAGAATTGAGTCAGCCCCAGCATTTT.

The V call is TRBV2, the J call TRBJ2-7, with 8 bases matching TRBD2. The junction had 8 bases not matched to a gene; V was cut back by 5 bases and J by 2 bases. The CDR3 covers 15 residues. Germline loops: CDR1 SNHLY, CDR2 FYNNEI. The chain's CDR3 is CASSRRGGFTYEQYF. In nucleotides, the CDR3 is TGTGCCAGCAGTCGCCGCGGGGGGTTTACCTACGAGCAGTACTTC. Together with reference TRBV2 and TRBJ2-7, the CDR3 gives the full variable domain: EPEVTQTPSHQVTQMGQEVILRCVPISNHLYFYWYRQILGQKVEFLVSFYNNEISEKSEIFDDQFSVERPDGSNFTLKIRSTKLEDSAMYFCASSRRGGFTYEQYFGPGTRLTVT.

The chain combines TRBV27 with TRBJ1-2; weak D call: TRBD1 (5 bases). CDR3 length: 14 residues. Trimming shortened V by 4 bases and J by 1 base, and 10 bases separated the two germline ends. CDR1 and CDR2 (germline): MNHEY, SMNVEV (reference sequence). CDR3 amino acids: CASSWGRGNYGYTF. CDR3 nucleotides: TGTGCCAGCAGTTGGGGGAGGGGTAACTATGGCTACACCTTC.

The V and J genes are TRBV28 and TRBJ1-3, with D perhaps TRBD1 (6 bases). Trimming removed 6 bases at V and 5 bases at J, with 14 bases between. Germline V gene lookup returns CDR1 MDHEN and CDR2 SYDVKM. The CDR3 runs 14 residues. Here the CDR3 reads CASSWRQGRNTIYF. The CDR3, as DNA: TGTGCCAGCAGCTGGAGGCAGGGGAGAAACACCATATATTTT.

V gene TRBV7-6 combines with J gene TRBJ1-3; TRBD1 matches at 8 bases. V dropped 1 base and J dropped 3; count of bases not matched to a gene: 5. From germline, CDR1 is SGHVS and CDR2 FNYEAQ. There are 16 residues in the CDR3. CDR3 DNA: TGTGCCAGCAGCTTAGGACAGGGGTTTAGTGGAAACACCATATATTTT. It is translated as CASSLGQGFSGNTIYF.

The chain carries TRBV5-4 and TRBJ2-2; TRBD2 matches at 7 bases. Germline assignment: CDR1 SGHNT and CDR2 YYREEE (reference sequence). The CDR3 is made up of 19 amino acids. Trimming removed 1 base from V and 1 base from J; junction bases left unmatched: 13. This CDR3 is CASSLSILGLAVNTGELFF. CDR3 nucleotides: TGTGCCAGCAGCTTGAGTATTCTCGGGCTAGCGGTGAACACCGGGGAGCTGTTTTTT.